This T cell receptor (beta chain) was sequenced for a study of blood T cell repertoires in COVID-19. Study summary: Samples representing acute and convalescent COVID-19 were sourced from the United States, Italy and Spain. PBMCs, B-cell-depleted T cells, or T cells provided the cDNA or gDNA that made up the material.

With 6 bases removed from V and 0 bases from J, the gap between germline ends came to 7 bases. CDR1 is KGHSH and CDR2 is LQKENI in the germline V gene. CDR3 length equals 13 residues. Using immunoSEQ multiplex PCR, the repertoire was profiled, and TCRdb retains in-frame clones only, with some absent. The table records some 100,000 clones, 70% to 90% of them present only once. V is TRBV18 and J is TRBJ2-3; no clear D gene. The sequencing input was PBMCs or T cells enriched from blood (not recorded which). The clonotype originates from a woman aged 45-60 years who had recovered from COVID-19. The CDR3 coding sequence is TGTGCCAGCTCCGTACTTAGCACAGATACGCAGTATTTT. This translates into CASSVLSTDTQYF.